Below, 16 T cell receptor beta chains from the same sample are listed, as sequenced in a study of blood T cell repertoires in COVID-19. TCRdb's copy holds only in-frame clones and misses some; the assay was immunoSEQ multiplex PCR. The sample includes around 79,000 clones, approximately 90% seen only once; the top ten take approximately 14%. The sample consisted of peripheral blood. These receptor sequences come from a man aged 70 or older with active or convalescent COVID-19.

This clone was counted only a few times. The chain links TRBV28 to TRBJ2-2; TRBD1 matches at 10 bases. The CDR3 has 15 amino acids. CDR1 MDHEN and CDR2 SYDVKM come from the germline V gene. The junction had 12 bases not matched to a gene; V was cut back by 10 bases and J by 7 bases. Here the CDR3 reads CATRRGDRGHGELFF. The DNA for the CDR3 is TGTGCCACCAGGCGAGGGGACAGGGGCCACGGGGAGCTGTTTTTT.

The chain is built from TRBV6-2 or TRBV6-3 and TRBJ1-1; 7 bases agree with TRBD1. CDR3 length: 13 amino acids. Trimming removed 0 bases from V and 7 bases from J; junction bases left unmatched: 2. The germline CDR1 and CDR2 sequences are MNHEY and SVGEGT. CDR3: CASSYSGGDEAFF. The CDR3 DNA is TGTGCCAGCAGTTACTCAGGGGGCGATGAAGCTTTCTTT.

V usage is TRBV4-1 and J usage is TRBJ2-7, with D perhaps TRBD2 (6 bases). Germline loops: CDR1 MGHRA, CDR2 YSYEKL. Trimming took off 0 bases at V and 7 bases at J, with 16 bases between the two ends. The CDR3 totals 15 residues. DNA for the CDR3: TGCGCCAGCAGCCAAGAAGGGACTGGGTCTCGGGAGCAGTACTTC. Its translation is CASSQEGTGSREQYF.

This chain joins TRBV9 and TRBJ2-1; the match to TRBD2 covers 8 bases. V shed 1 base and J 8 bases; nucleotides not matched to a gene: 8. The CDR3 loop spans 15 amino acids. Germline V lookup: CDR1 SGDLS, CDR2 YYNGEE. The CDR3 DNA sequence: TGTGCCAGCAGCGTATCCGGGACTAGTTTCGATGAGCAGTTCTTC. Encoded protein: CASSVSGTSFDEQFF.

The CDR3 sequence: CASSTENQPQHF. The CDR3 DNA follows: TGTGCCAGCAGCACAGAAAATCAGCCCCAGCATTTT. The V call is TRBV11-2, the J call TRBJ1-5, with D uncertain. The CDR3 totals 12 residues. Trimming cost V 5 bases and J 4 bases, with 6 bases left between them. Germline assignment: CDR1 SGHAT and CDR2 FQNNGV. The entire variable domain, with the rest obtained from reference TRBV11-2 and TRBJ1-5, is as follows: EAGVAQSPRYKIIEKRQSVAFWCNPISGHATLYWYQQILGQGPKLLIQFQNNGVVDDSQLPKDRFSAERLKGVDSTLKIQPAKLEDSAVYLCASSTENQPQHFGDGTRLSIL.

This clone was counted a few times. The chain uses TRBV18 and TRBJ1-1; weak D call: TRBD1 (5 bases). There are 13 residues in the CDR3. The germline V gene encodes CDR1 KGHSH and CDR2 LQKENI. V lost 3 bases, J lost 4 bases, and 9 bases lay in between. The CDR3 is CASSPQGATEAFF. CDR3 bases: TGTGCCAGCTCACCCCAGGGTGCCACTGAAGCTTTCTTT. The complete variable domain, with remaining parts taken from reference TRBV18 and TRBJ1-1, reads NAGVMQNPRHLVRRRGQEARLRCSPMKGHSHVYWYRQLPEEGLKFMVYLQKENIIDESGMPKERFSAEFPKEGPSILRIQQVVRGDSAAYFCASSPQGATEAFFGQGTRLTVV.

This clone was observed a single time. The identical CDR3 is also encoded by other nucleotide sequences in the sample. CDR3 in DNA: TGTGCCAGCAGTTACGGGCCAGATACGCAGTATTTT. Its protein is CASSYGPDTQYF. This chain joins TRBV6-6 and TRBJ2-3; no clear D gene. This CDR3 is 12 amino acids long. The V gene's germline CDR1 is MNHNY and CDR2 SVGAGI (reference sequence). V lost 2 bases and J 4 bases, leaving 4 bases between the germline ends.

For this clone: Other DNA sequences within the sample encode an identical CDR3. The chain couples TRBV19 to TRBJ1-1, with 9 bases aligning to TRBD1. The CDR3 totals 15 residues. Germline loops: CDR1 LNHDA, CDR2 SQIVND (reference sequence). V trimming: 3 bases; J trimming: 1 base; junction bases outside the gene matches: 3. CDR3 DNA sequence: TGTGCCAGTAGTATTACAGGGGGCCCGAACACTGAAGCTTTCTTT. It codes for CASSITGGPNTEAFF.

The chain links TRBV5-1 to TRBJ2-7; maybe TRBD1 (7 bases). The germline V gene encodes CDR1 SGHRS and CDR2 YFSETQ. The CDR3 runs 15 residues. Trimming removed 0 bases at V and 3 bases at J, with 13 bases between. CDR3 DNA: TGCGCCAGCAGCTTGGGCCAGGGGGGTCTCTACGAGCAGTACTTC. Its translation: CASSLGQGGLYEQYF.

This clone was recorded a few times. The CDR3: CASSWQGEAGELFF. CDR3 nucleotides: TGTGCCAGTAGTTGGCAGGGGGAAGCCGGGGAGCTGTTTTTT. The genes are TRBV19 and TRBJ2-2; 7 positions match TRBD1. Germline CDR1 reads LNHDA; CDR2 reads SQIVND (reference sequence). The length of the CDR3 is 14 residues. Germline trimming cut 5 bases from V and 6 bases from J; bases unmatched to any gene: 6.

The V gene is TRBV2, the J gene TRBJ1-2; D call uncertain. CDR1 is SNHLY and CDR2 is FYNNEI in the germline V gene. V was trimmed by 8 bases and J by 1 base, leaving 14 bases between them. The CDR3 is 14 residues long. CDR3 bases: TGTGCCAGCCCCAATGGAGGCCTTAACTATGGCTACACCTTC. It translates to CASPNGGLNYGYTF. The full variable domain, completed using reference TRBV2 and TRBJ1-2, is EPEVTQTPSHQVTQMGQEVILRCVPISNHLYFYWYRQILGQKVEFLVSFYNNEISEKSEIFDDQFSVERPDGSNFTLKIRSTKLEDSAMYFCASPNGGLNYGYTFGSGTRLTVV.

This clone showed up just a few times. The J gene is TRBJ1-2, the V gene TRBV27; unclear D gene. The CDR3 consists of 14 residues. V was cut by 2 bases and J by 5 bases, with 12 bases left in between. Germline V CDR1 and CDR2: MNHEY, SMNVEV (reference sequence). CDR3 amino acids: CASSLTSGGYGYTF. The CDR3, as DNA: TGTGCCAGCAGTTTAACTTCGGGAGGGTATGGCTACACCTTC.

The gene calls are TRBV28 and TRBJ1-2; 8 bases agree with TRBD1. The CDR3 has 15 residues. CDR1 and CDR2 from the germline V gene are MDHEN and SYDVKM. After removal of 3 bases from V and 0 bases from J, the junction contained 3 bases not matched to a gene. This CDR3 reads CASSFRTGTNYGYTF. CDR3 bases: TGTGCCAGCAGTTTCCGGACAGGGACTAACTATGGCTACACCTTC.

The gene calls are TRBV11-1 and TRBJ2-3, with D perhaps matching TRBD1 (6 bases). The germline CDR1 and CDR2 sequences are SGHAT and FQDESV (reference sequence). Trimming took off 2 bases at V and 2 bases at J, with 11 bases between the two ends. This CDR3 has 15 residues. CDR3 in DNA: TGTGCCAGCAGCTTATGGGGGCAGAACACAGATACGCAGTATTTT. Its protein is CASSLWGQNTDTQYF.

The chain's CDR3 is CAWSVRAGGPGNIQYF. The CDR3 DNA is TGTGCCTGGAGTGTTCGCGCGGGAGGGCCGGGGAACATTCAGTACTTC. The V gene is TRBV30, the J gene TRBJ2-4; 9 nucleotides align to TRBD2. Per the germline V gene, CDR1 is GTSNPN and CDR2 is SVGIG (reference sequence). The V segment lost 0 bases and the J segment 7 bases; nucleotides outside the gene matches: 10. The CDR3 is made up of 16 amino acids. The full variable domain, with the rest looked up from reference TRBV30 and TRBJ2-4, is SQTIHQWPATLVQPVGSPLSLECTVEGTSNPNLYWYRQAAGRGLQLLFYSVGIGQISSEVPQNLSASRPQDRQFILSSKKLLLSDSGFYLCAWSVRAGGPGNIQYFGAGTRLSVL.

The genes are TRBV18 and TRBJ2-1, with TRBD1 identical over 8 bases. Per the germline V gene, CDR1 is KGHSH and CDR2 is LQKENI. With V trimmed by 8 bases and J by 4 bases, 7 bases remained unmatched. CDR3 length: 14 amino acids. The CDR3 region has the DNA TGTGCCAGCCGCACGGGACAGGAATACAATGAGCAGTTCTTC. The encoded protein is CASRTGQEYNEQFF.